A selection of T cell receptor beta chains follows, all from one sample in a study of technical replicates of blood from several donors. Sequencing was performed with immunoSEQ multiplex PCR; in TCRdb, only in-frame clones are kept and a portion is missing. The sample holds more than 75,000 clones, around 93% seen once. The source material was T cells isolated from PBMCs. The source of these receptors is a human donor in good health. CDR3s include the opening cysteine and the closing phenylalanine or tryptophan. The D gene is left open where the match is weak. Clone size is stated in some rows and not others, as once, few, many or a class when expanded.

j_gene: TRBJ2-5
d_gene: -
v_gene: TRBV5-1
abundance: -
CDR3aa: CASSLAQETQYF
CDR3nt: TGCGCCAGCAGCTTGGCACAAGAGACCCAGTACTTC

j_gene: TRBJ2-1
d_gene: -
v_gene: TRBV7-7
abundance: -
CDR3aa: CASSPLSVAYNEQFF
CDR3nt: TGTGCCAGCAGCCCCCTTTCAGTGGCCTACAATGAGCAGTTCTTC

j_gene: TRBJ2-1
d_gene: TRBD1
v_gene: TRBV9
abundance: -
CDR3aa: CASSGRDSDNEQFF
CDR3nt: TGTGCCAGCAGCGGCCGGGACAGTGACAATGAGCAGTTCTTC

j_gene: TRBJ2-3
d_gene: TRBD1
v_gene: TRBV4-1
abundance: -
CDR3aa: CASSHHGQGTDTQYF
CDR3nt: TGCGCCAGCAGCCATCACGGACAGGGCACAGATACGCAGTATTTT

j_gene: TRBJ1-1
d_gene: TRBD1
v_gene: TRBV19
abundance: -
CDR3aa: CASSITGRGQGKTEAFF
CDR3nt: TGTGCCAGTAGTATAACTGGCCGGGGACAGGGAAAAACTGAAGCTTTCTTT

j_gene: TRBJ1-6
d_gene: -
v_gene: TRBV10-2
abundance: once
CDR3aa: CASSAQLTIQALHF
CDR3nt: TGCGCCAGCAGTGCCCAGTTGACAATTCAAGCCCTCCACTTT

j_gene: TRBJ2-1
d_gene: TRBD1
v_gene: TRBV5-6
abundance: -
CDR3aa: CASSHSGTGEINEQFF
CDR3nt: TGTGCCAGCAGCCATTCCGGGACAGGGGAAATCAATGAGCAGTTCTTC

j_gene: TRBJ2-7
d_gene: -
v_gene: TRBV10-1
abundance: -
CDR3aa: CASSGLHSSYEQYF
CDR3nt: TGCGCCAGCAGTGGACTGCACTCCTCCTACGAGCAGTACTTC

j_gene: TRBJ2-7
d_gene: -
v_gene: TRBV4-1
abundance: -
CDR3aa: CASSQAGGTAFYEQYF
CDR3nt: TGCGCCAGCAGCCAAGCGGGCGGGACAGCATTTTACGAGCAGTACTTC

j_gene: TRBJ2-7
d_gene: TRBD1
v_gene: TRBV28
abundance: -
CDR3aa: CASSFPGQGYYEQYF
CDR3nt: TGTGCCAGCAGTTTCCCCGGACAGGGTTACTACGAGCAGTACTTC

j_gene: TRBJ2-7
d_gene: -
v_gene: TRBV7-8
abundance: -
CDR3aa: CASSSTGISYEQYF
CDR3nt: TGTGCCAGCAGCTCCACAGGGATCTCCTACGAGCAGTACTTC

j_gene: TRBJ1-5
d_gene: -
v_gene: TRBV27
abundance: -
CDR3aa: CATSPSGYQPQHF
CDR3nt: TGTGCCACCAGCCCCTCGGGTTATCAGCCCCAGCATTTT

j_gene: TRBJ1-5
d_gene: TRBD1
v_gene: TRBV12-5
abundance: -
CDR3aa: CASGLVLHRGDQPQHF
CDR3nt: TGTGCTAGTGGTTTGGTACTCCACAGGGGTGATCAGCCCCAGCATTTT

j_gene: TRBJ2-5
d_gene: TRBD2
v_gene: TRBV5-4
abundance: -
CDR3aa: CASSLYLAGPQETQYF
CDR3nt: TGTGCCAGCAGCTTGTACCTAGCGGGGCCCCAAGAGACCCAGTACTTC

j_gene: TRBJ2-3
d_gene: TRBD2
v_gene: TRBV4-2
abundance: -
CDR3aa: CASSQVGSGGRTDTQYF
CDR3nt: TGTGCCAGCAGCCAAGTAGGTAGCGGGGGCCGCACAGATACGCAGTATTTT

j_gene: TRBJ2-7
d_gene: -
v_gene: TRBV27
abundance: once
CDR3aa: CASSLSNPGIYYEQYF
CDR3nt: TGTGCCAGCAGTTTATCGAACCCCGGGATATACTACGAGCAGTACTTC

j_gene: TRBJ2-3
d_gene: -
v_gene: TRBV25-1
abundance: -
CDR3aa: CASSLASTDTQYF
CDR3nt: TGTGCCAGCAGTCTAGCCAGCACAGATACGCAGTATTTT

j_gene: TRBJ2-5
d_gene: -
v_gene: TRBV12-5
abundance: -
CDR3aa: CASGRGTGETQYF
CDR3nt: TGTGCTAGCGGCAGGGGGACTGGAGAGACCCAGTACTTC

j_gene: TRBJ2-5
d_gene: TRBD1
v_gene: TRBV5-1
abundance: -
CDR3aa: CASTTGTGKLETQYF
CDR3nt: TGCGCCAGTACTACCGGGACAGGGAAGTTGGAGACCCAGTACTTC

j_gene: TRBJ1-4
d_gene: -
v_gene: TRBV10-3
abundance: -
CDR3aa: CAISESTFIGVEKLFF
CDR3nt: TGTGCCATCAGTGAGTCGACTTTCATAGGGGTTGAAAAACTGTTTTTT

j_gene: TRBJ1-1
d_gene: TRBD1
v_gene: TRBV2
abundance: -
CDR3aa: CASSVFSGGQDTEAFF
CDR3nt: TGTGCCAGCAGTGTATTCTCGGGCGGACAGGACACTGAAGCTTTCTTT

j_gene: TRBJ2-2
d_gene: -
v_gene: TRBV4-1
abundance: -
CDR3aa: CASSQDPGVTGELFF
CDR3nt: TGCGCCAGCAGCCAAGATCCAGGGGTCACCGGGGAGCTGTTTTTT

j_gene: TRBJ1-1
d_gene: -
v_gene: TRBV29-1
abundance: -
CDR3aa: CSVEGSYTEAFF
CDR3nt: TGCAGCGTTGAGGGCAGTTACACTGAAGCTTTCTTT

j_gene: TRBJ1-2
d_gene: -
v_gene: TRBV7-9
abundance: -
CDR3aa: CASSLVKGDGYTF
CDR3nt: TGTGCCAGCAGCTTAGTTAAGGGAGATGGCTACACCTTC

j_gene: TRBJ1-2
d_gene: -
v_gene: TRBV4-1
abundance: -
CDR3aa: CASSQTGQNYGYTF
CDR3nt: TGCGCCAGCAGCCAGACCGGACAGAACTATGGCTACACCTTC

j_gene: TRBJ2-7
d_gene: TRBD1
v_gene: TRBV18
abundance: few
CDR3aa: CASSQQTGSVYEQYF
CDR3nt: TGTGCCAGCTCACAACAGACAGGGTCTGTCTACGAGCAGTACTTC

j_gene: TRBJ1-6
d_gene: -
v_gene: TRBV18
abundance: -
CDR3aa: CASSSLGPLHF
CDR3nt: TGTGCCAGCTCCTCACTTGGACCCCTCCACTTT

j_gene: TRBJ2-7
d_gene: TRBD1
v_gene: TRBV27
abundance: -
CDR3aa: CASSPGTGGTFYEQYF
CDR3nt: TGTGCCAGCAGTCCTGGGACAGGTGGAACGTTCTACGAGCAGTACTTC

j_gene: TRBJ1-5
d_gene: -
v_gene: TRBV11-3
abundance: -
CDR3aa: CASSLECRVGQPQHF
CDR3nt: TGTGCCAGCAGCTTAGAATGCCGGGTCGGGCAGCCCCAGCATTTT

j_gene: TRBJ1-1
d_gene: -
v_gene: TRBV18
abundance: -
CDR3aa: CASSPGGEAFF
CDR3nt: TGTGCCAGCTCACCGGGGGGGGAAGCTTTCTTT

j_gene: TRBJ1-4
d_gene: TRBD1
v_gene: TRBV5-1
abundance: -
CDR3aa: CASGTGGTNEKLFF
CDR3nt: TGCGCCAGCGGAACAGGGGGGACTAATGAAAAACTGTTTTTT

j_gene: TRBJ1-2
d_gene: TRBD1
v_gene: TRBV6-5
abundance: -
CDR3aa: CASSQQGPGGYTF
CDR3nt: TGTGCCAGCAGCCAACAGGGGCCCGGTGGCTACACCTTC

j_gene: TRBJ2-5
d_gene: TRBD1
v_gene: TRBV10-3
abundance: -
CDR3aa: CAISGTGEETQYF
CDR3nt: TGTGCCATCAGTGGGACAGGGGAGGAGACCCAGTACTTC

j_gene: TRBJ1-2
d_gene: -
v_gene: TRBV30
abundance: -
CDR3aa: CAWTGAYGYTF
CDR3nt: TGTGCCTGGACAGGGGCCTATGGCTACACCTTC

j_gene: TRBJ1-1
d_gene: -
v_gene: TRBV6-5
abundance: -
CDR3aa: CASSPPNLREAFF
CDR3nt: TGTGCCAGCAGTCCGCCCAATTTACGGGAAGCTTTCTTT

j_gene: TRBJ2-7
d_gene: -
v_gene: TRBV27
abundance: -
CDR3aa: CASSYGLPYEQYF
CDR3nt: TGTGCCAGCAGTTACGGACTACCTTACGAGCAGTACTTC

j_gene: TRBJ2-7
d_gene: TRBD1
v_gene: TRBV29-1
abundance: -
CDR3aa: CSVEEDRAGTYEQYF
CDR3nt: TGCAGCGTTGAGGAGGACAGGGCGGGCACCTACGAGCAGTACTTC

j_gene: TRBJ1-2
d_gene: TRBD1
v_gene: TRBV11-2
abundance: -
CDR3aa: CASSLPTGNYGYTF
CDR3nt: TGTGCCAGCAGCTTACCGACAGGGAACTATGGCTACACCTTC

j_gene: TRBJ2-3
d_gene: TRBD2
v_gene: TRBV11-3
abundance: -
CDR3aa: CASSLTGTSGSFLTDTQYF
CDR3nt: TGTGCCAGCAGCTTGACCGGGACTAGCGGGAGTTTTTTAACAGATACGCAGTATTTT

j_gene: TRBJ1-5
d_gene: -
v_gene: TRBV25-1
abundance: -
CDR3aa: CASSESGVQPQHF
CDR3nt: TGTGCCAGCAGTGAATCAGGGGTTCAGCCCCAGCATTTT

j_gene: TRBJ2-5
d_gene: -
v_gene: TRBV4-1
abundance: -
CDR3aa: CASSQGHKETQYF
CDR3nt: TGCGCCAGCAGCCAAGGACACAAAGAGACCCAGTACTTC

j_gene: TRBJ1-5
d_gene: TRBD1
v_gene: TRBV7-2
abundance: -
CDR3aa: CASSSRPAGGAEPQHF
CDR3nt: TGTGCCAGCAGCTCCCGGCCGGCAGGGGGCGCGGAGCCCCAGCATTTT

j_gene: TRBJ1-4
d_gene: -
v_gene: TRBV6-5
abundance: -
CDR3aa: CASSRTVGNEKLFF
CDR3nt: TGTGCCAGCAGCCGGACAGTGGGTAATGAAAAACTGTTTTTT

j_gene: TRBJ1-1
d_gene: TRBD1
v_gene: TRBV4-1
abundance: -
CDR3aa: CASSQEGTGREAFF
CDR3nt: TGCGCCAGCAGCCAAGAGGGGACAGGGCGTGAAGCTTTCTTT

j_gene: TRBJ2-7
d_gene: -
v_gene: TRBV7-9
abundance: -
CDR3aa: CASSLVGGGEQYF
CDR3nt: TGTGCCAGCAGCTTAGTAGGGGGAGGGGAGCAGTACTTC

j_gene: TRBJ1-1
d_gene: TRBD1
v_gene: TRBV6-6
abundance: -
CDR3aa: CASTSRTGKNTEAFF
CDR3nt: TGTGCCAGCACCTCCCGGACAGGGAAGAACACTGAAGCTTTCTTT

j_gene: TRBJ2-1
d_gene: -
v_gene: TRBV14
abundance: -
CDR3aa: CASSQELLLGGGKNNEQFF
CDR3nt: TGTGCCAGCAGCCAAGAACTCCTTCTGGGGGGAGGTAAAAACAATGAGCAGTTCTTC

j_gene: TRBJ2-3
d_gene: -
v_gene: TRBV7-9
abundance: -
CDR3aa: CASSLGRRVADTQYF
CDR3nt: TGTGCCAGCAGCTTAGGACGGAGGGTGGCAGATACGCAGTATTTT

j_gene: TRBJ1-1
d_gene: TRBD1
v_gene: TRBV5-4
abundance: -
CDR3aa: CASSTDRATEAFF
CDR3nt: TGTGCCAGCAGCACGGACAGGGCCACTGAAGCTTTCTTT

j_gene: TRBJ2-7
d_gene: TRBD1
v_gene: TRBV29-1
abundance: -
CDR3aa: CSAGDRRTYEQYF
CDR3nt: TGCAGCGCCGGGGACAGGCGAACCTACGAGCAGTACTTC

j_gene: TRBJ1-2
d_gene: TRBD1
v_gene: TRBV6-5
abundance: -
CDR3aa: CASSLQWTGGYGYTF
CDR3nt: TGTGCCAGCAGTTTACAATGGACAGGGGGCTATGGCTACACCTTC

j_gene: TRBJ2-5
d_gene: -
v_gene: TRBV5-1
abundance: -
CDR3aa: CASSPQDQETQYF
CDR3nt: TGCGCCAGCAGCCCCCAGGACCAAGAGACCCAGTACTTC

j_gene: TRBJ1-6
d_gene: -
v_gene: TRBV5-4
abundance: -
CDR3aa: CASSSSLTRSSYNSPLHF
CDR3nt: TGTGCCAGCAGCTCGAGTTTGACGCGGAGCTCCTATAATTCACCCCTCCACTTT

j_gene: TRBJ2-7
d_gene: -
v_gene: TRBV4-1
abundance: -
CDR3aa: CASSHPGGSGLYEQYF
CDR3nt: TGCGCCAGCAGCCACCCAGGAGGGAGCGGGCTGTACGAGCAGTACTTC

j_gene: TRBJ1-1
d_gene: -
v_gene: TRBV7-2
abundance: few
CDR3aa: CASSRQATNTEAFF
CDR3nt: TGTGCCAGCAGTCGACAGGCAACGAACACTGAAGCTTTCTTT